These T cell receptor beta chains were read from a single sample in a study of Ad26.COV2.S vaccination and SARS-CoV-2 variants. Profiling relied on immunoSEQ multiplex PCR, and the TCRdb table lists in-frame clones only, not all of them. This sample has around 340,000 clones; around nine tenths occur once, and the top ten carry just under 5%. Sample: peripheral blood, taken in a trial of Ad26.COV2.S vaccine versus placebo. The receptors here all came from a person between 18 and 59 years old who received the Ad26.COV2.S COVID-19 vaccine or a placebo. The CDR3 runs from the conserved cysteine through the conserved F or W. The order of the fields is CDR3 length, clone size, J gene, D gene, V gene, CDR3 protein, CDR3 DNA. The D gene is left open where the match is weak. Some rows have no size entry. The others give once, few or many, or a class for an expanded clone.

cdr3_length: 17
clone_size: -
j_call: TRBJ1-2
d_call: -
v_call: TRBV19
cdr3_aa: CASSIQGRVGISYGYTF
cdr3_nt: TGTGCCAGTAGTATTCAGGGGCGAGTCGGGATCAGCTATGGCTACACCTTC

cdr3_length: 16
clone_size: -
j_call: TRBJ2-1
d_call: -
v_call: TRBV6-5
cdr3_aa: CASSYSRRSSYNEQFF
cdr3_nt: TGTGCCAGCAGTTACTCGAGGAGGAGCTCCTACAATGAGCAGTTCTTC

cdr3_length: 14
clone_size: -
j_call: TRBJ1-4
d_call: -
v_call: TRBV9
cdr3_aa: CASSSPGGDEKLFF
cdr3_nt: TGTGCCAGCAGCTCCCCCGGTGGGGATGAAAAACTGTTTTTT

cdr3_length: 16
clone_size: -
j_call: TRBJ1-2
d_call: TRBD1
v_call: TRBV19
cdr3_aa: CASSSGQPVPFYGYTF
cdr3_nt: TGTGCCAGTAGTTCGGGACAGCCTGTCCCCTTTTATGGCTACACCTTC

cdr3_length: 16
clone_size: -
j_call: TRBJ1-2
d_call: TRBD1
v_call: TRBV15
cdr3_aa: CATSRVRTGFLDGYTF
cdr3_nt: TGTGCCACCAGCAGAGTTCGGACAGGGTTTTTGGATGGCTACACCTTC

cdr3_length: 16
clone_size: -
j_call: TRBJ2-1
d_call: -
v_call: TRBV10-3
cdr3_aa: CAISGSAQSVYNEQFF
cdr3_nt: TGTGCCATCAGTGGTTCAGCACAAAGCGTCTACAATGAGCAGTTCTTC

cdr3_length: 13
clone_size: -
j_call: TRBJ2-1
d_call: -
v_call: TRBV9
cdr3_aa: CASSVPPVDEQFF
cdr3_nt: TGTGCCAGCAGCGTACCCCCCGTAGATGAGCAGTTCTTC

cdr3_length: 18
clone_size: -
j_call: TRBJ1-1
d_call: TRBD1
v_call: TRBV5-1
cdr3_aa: CASRPLGQGFTKNTEAFF
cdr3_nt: TGCGCCAGCAGACCTCTGGGACAGGGGTTTACGAAGAACACTGAAGCTTTCTTT

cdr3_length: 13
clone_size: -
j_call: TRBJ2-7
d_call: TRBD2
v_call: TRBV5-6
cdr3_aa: CASKASGTYEQYF
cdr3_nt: TGTGCCAGCAAGGCTAGCGGAACCTACGAGCAGTACTTC

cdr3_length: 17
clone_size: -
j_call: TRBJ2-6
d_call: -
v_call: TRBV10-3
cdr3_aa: CAISDQAILTGANVLTF
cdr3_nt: TGTGCCATCAGTGACCAAGCTATCCTAACTGGGGCCAACGTCCTGACTTTC

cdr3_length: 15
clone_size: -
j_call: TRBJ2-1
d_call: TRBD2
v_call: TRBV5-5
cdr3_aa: CASSPGLAAYNEQFF
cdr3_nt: TGTGCCAGCAGCCCGGGACTAGCGGCCTACAATGAGCAGTTCTTC

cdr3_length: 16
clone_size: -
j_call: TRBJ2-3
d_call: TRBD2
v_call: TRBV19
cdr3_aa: CASSQNRRGSTDTQYF
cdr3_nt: TGTGCCAGTAGCCAAAATCGGCGGGGGAGCACAGATACGCAGTATTTT

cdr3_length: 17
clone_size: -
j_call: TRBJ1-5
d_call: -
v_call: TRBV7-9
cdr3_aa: CASSSGRGIIPNQPQHF
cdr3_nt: TGTGCCAGCAGCTCCGGGCGGGGAATAATCCCCAATCAGCCCCAGCATTTT

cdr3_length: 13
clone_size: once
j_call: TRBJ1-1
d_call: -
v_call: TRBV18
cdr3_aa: CASSRQENTEAFF
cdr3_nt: TGTGCCAGCTCACGACAGGAGAACACTGAAGCTTTCTTT

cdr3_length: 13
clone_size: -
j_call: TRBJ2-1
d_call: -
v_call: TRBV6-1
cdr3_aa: CASSEGLNNEQFF
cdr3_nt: TGTGCCAGCAGTGAGGGACTTAACAATGAGCAGTTCTTC

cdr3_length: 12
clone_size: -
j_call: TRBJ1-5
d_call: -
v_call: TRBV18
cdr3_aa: CASSPSNQPQHF
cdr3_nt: TGTGCCAGCTCACCATCAAATCAGCCCCAGCATTTT

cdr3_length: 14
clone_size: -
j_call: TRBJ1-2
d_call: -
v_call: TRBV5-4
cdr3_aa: CASTPGTLRDGYTF
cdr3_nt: TGTGCCAGCACCCCAGGGACTCTAAGGGATGGCTACACCTTC

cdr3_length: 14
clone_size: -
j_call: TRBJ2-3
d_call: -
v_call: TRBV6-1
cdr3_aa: CASSEYRETDTQYF
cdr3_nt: TGTGCCAGCAGTGAATACAGGGAAACAGATACGCAGTATTTT

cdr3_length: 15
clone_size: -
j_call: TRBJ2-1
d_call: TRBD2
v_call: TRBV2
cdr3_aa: CASSVTSVSYNEQFF
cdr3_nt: TGTGCCAGCAGTGTTACTAGCGTCTCCTACAATGAGCAGTTCTTC

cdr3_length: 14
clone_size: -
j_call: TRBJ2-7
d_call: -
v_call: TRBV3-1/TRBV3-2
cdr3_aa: CASSPRELGYEQYF
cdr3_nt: TGTGCCAGCAGCCCCAGGGAACTGGGCTACGAGCAGTACTTC

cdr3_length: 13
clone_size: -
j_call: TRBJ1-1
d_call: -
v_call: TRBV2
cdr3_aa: CASKETQNTEAFF
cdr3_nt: TGTGCCAGCAAGGAGACTCAGAACACTGAAGCTTTCTTT

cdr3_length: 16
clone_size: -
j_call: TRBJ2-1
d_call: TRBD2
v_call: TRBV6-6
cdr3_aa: CASSRWGLAGGGEQFF
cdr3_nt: TGTGCCAGCAGCCGATGGGGACTAGCGGGAGGAGGGGAGCAGTTCTTC

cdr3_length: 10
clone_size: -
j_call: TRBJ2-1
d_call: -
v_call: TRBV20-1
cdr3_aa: CSIADYEQFF
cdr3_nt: TGCAGTATAGCGGATTACGAGCAGTTCTTC

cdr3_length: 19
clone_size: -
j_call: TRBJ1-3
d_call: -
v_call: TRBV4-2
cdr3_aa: CASSQEAGLFGYSGNTIYF
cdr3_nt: TGTGCCAGCAGCCAAGAGGCCGGGCTCTTTGGGTACTCTGGAAACACCATATATTTT

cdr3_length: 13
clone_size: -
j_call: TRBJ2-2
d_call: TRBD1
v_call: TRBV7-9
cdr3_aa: CASTLQGSGELFF
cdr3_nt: TGTGCCAGCACTCTACAGGGGTCCGGGGAGCTGTTTTTT

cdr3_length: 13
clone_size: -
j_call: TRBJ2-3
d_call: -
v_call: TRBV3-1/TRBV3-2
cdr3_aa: CASSQDLKDTQYF
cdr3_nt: TGTGCCAGCAGCCAAGATCTAAAAGATACGCAGTATTTT

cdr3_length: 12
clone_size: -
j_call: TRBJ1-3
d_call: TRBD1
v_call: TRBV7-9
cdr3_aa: CASSLDPGGRDF
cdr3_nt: TGTGCCAGCAGCCTTGACCCAGGGGGCAGAGATTTT

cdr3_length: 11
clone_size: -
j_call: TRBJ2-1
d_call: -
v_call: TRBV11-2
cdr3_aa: CASSWMDEQFF
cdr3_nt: TGTGCCAGCAGCTGGATGGATGAGCAGTTCTTC

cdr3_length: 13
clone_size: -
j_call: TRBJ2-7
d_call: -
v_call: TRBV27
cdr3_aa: CASSRDATYEQYF
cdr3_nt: TGTGCCAGCAGCCGGGACGCCACCTACGAGCAGTACTTC